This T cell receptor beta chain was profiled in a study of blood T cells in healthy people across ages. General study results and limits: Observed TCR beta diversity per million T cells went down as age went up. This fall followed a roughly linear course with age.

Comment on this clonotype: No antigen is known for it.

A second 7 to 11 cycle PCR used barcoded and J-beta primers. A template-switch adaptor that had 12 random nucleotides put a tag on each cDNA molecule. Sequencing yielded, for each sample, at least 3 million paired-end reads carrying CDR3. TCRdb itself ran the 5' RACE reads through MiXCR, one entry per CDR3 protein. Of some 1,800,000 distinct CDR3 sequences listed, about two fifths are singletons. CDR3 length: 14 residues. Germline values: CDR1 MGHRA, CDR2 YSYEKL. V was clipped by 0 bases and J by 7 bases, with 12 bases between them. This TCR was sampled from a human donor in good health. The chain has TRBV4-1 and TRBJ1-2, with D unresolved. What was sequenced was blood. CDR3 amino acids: CASSQEWGDSGYTF. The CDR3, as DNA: TGCGCCAGCAGCCAAGAGTGGGGAGATAGTGGCTACACCTTC.